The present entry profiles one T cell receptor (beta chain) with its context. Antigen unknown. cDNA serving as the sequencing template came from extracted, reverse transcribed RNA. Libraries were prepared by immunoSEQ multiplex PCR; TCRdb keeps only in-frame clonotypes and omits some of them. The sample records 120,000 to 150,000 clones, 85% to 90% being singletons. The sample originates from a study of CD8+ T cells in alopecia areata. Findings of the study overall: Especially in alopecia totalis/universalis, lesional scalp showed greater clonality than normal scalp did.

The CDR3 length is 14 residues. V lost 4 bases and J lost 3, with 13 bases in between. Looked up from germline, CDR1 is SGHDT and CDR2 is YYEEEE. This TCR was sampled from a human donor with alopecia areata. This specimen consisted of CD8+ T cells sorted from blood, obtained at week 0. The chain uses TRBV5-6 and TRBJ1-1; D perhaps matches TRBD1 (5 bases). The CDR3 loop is CASSPAGSYTEAFF. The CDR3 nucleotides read TGTGCCAGCAGCCCTGCAGGGTCTTACACTGAAGCTTTCTTT.